This section outlines one T cell receptor (beta chain) sequence together with its context. The data stem from a study of control samples from healthy donors and cancer patients. CDR3 length: 13 amino acids. The germline V gene has CDR1 KGHDR and CDR2 SFDVKD. The J segment lost 6 bases and the V segment lost 4 bases, leaving 2 bases of the junction unmatched. Produced via immunoSEQ multiplex PCR; TCRdb's table is partial and in-frame only. The sample gives under 150,000 clones, under 90% of which show up once; 4.9% is in the top ten. V is TRBV24-1 and J is TRBJ2-1, with 7 bases that match TRBD1. The receptor comes from a man between 25 and 39 years old in good health. Input material: blood. CDR3 DNA sequence: TGTGCCACCAGTGAGTACAGGGGCAATGAGCAGTTCTTC. Translating it yields CATSEYRGNEQFF.